This TCR beta chain was profiled in a study of T and B cells in COVID-19 patients. Blood genomic DNA input for TRB amplification was about 250-500 ng. Multiplex PCR with BIOMED2 TRB-A/B primer pools amplified TRB rearrangements. MiXCR, applied by TCRdb to the multiplex PCR reads, yields one record per CDR3 protein. Among 1,200 to 1,500 distinct CDR3 sequences listed, around 23% were seen once. Trimming removed 0 bases from V and 8 bases from J; junction bases left unmatched: 7. CDR3 length equals 16 residues. Per the germline V gene, CDR1 is SGHKS and CDR2 is YYEKEE (reference sequence). Sample share makes this clonotype medium-sized.

The TCR originated in a human donor with active COVID-19. This rearrangement joins TRBV5-5 to TRBJ1-6, with 8 bases fitting TRBD1. The sample taken for sequencing was blood. In nucleotides, the CDR3 is TGTGCCAGCAGCTTGGGGCCAGGGGGCATATATTCACCCCTCCACTTT. Encoded protein: CASSLGPGGIYSPLHF.